The T cell receptor (beta chain) under discussion was sequenced for a study of breast tumors, draining lymph nodes, adjacent tissues. General observations from the study: Compared with basal-like, luminal-like tumors shared significantly more repertoire with nontumor tissue. Compared with lymph nodes, tumors were less diverse; compared with nontumor tissue, more. Data only fit, rather than demonstrated, lymph node origin of most tumor T cells. Most tumor T cells seemingly derive from lymph node, then expand in tumor.

At least ten counts were recorded for this clonotype. Its antigen is not identified. A much larger clone differs from this one at a single base, so this may be a read error. TCRdb processed the multiplex PCR reads anew with MiXCR; each CDR3 protein has one entry. Of about 16,000 distinct CDR3 sequences listed, about 45% are singletons. Germline CDR1 is SGDLS and CDR2 is YYNGEE. CDR3 size: 14 residues. The sequencing input was tumor-adjacent breast tissue. The TCR comes from a female donor with breast cancer. Some clones in this sample may be carry-over from other donors' samples. This sequence joins TRBV9 and TRBJ1-6; D gene unclear. The CDR3 region has the DNA TGTGCCAGCAGCGTAAGGTCAGATAATTCACCCCTCCCCTTT. Translating it yields CASSVRSDNSPLPF.